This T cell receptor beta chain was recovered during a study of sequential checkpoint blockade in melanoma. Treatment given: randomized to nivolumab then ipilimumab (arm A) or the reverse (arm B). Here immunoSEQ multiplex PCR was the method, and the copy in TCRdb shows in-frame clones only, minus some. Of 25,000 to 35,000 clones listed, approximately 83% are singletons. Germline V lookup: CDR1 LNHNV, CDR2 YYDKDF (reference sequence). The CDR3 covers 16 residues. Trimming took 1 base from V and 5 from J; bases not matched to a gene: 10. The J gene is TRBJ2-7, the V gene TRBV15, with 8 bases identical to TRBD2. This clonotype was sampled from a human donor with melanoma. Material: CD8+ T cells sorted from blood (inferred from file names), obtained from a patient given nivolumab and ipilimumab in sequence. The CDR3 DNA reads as TGTGCCACCAGCAGAGTATCGAGCGGGAGTGGCCACGAGCAGTACTTC. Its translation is CATSRVSSGSGHEQYF.